The T cell receptor beta chain under discussion was sequenced for a study of blood T cell repertoires in COVID-19. The germline V gene has CDR1 MNHEY and CDR2 SVGAGI. The CDR3 loop spans 14 amino acids. The J segment lost 5 bases and the V segment lost 5 bases, leaving 8 bases of the junction unmatched. Assay used: immunoSEQ multiplex PCR; TCRdb lists only in-frame clones, some missing. The sample yields approximately 270,000 clones, 70% to 90% seen once. This clone was detected once. The clonotype was recovered from a woman younger than 45 who had recovered from COVID-19. The source material was PBMCs or T cells enriched from blood (not recorded which). This chain uses TRBV6-5 with TRBJ1-2, with 7 bases that match TRBD1. CDR3 sequence (DNA): TGTGCCAGCAGTCCAACGGCAGGGGGGTATGGCTACACCTTC. Residues: CASSPTAGGYGYTF.